The 20 T cell receptor beta chains listed next were all sequenced from one sample in a study of identifying expanded T cells in peripheral blood. Using immunoSEQ multiplex PCR, the repertoire was profiled, and TCRdb retains in-frame clones only, with some absent. Of over 100,000 clones listed, roughly 90% are singletons. The sample consisted of blood. All receptors derive from a person aged 18 to 69 in good health.

The V and J genes are TRBV19 and TRBJ2-5; TRBD2 matches at 13 bases. In germline, CDR1 is LNHDA, CDR2 SQIVND (reference sequence). CDR3 length equals 16 residues. V was pared by 3 bases and J by 5 bases, with 6 bases of the junction left unmatched. The CDR3 loop is CASSMELAGGLETQYF. In DNA form, the CDR3 reads TGTGCCAGTAGTATGGAACTAGCGGGAGGGCTCGAGACCCAGTACTTC.

The CDR3, as DNA: TGTGCCAGCAGCAGGACAGGGGGGACCACCGGGGAGCTGTTTTTT. Its protein is CASSRTGGTTGELFF. The gene calls are TRBV9 and TRBJ2-2, with TRBD1 matching 10 bases. Germline values: CDR1 SGDLS, CDR2 YYNGEE. Trimming removed 4 bases from V and 4 bases from J; junction bases left unmatched: 4. CDR3 length: 15 amino acids.

CDR3 nucleotides: TGTGCCAGCAATGATCCCCTTAGCACAGATACGCAGTATTTT. Its protein is CASNDPLSTDTQYF. This chain connects TRBV6-6 to TRBJ2-3; D gene uncertain. The CDR3 length is 14 residues. Germline CDR1 and CDR2: MNHNY and SVGAGI (reference sequence). Trimming pared 7 bases from V and 0 bases from J, leaving 11 bases between.

The chain has TRBV2 and TRBJ1-1; 7 nucleotides align to TRBD1. Germline values: CDR1 SNHLY, CDR2 FYNNEI. With V trimmed by 6 bases and J by 5 bases, 15 bases remained unmatched. The length of the CDR3 is 16 residues. CDR3: CASRSAPGQVPTEAFF. CDR3 nucleotide sequence: TGTGCCAGCAGGTCAGCTCCCGGACAGGTTCCGACTGAAGCTTTCTTT.

The chain has TRBV5-1 and TRBJ2-5, with TRBD2 matching 8 bases. This CDR3 is built from 15 residues. J was trimmed by 3 bases and V by 1 base; bases with no gene match: 5. CDR1 is SGHRS and CDR2 is YFSETQ in the germline V gene. The CDR3 loop is CASSLRLAYEETQYF. CDR3 nucleotides: TGCGCCAGCAGCTTGAGACTAGCGTACGAAGAGACCCAGTACTTC. Full variable domain (outside the CDR3, taken from reference TRBV5-1 and TRBJ2-5): KAGVTQTPRYLIKTRGQQVTLSCSPISGHRSVSWYQQTPGQGLQFLFEYFSETQRNKGNFPGRFSGRQFSNSRSEMNVSTLELGDSALYLCASSLRLAYEETQYFGPGTRLLVL.

The chain links TRBV6-5 to TRBJ2-7; 9 bases match TRBD1. V lost 3 bases, J lost 4 bases, and 4 bases stayed unmatched. This CDR3 comprises 14 residues. Germline V lookup: CDR1 MNHEY, CDR2 SVGAGI. As DNA, the CDR3 is TGTGCCAGCAGTTATGGGACAGGGAATTACGAGCAGTACTTC. Its protein product is CASSYGTGNYEQYF.

This chain links TRBV5-1 with TRBJ1-6; 7 nucleotides agree with TRBD1. Germline loops: CDR1 SGHRS, CDR2 YFSETQ. Trimming took 3 bases from V and 1 from J; bases not matched to a gene: 7. The CDR3 is 17 residues long. In DNA form, the CDR3 reads TGCGCCAGCAGCTCGGCGCTACAGGGGTCCTATAATTCACCCCTCCACTTT. Translation: CASSSALQGSYNSPLHF.

This chain links TRBV30 with TRBJ1-2, with a weak D call TRBD1 (6 bases). CDR1 is GTSNPN and CDR2 is SVGIG in the germline V gene (reference sequence). The CDR3 is 13 amino acids. Deletions cut 2 bases from V and 6 bases from J, with 13 bases between. Here the CDR3 reads CAWSTGSRNGYTF. CDR3 coding DNA: TGTGCCTGGAGTACAGGGTCGAGAAATGGCTACACCTTC.

This rearrangement joins TRBV18 to TRBJ1-2; D not certain. This CDR3 is built from 12 residues. CDR1 KGHSH and CDR2 LQKENI come from the germline V gene. Trimming removed 4 bases at V and 10 bases at J, with 13 bases between. The CDR3 nucleotides read TGTGCCAGCTCACATCAAGAGGGCCACTACACCTTC. This gives the protein CASSHQEGHYTF.

This clone appeared once. The CDR3 sequence: CASSLLAFGNEQFF. The CDR3 region has the DNA TGTGCCAGCAGCTTACTAGCTTTCGGAAATGAGCAGTTCTTC. The rearrangement links TRBV11-3 to TRBJ2-1; D might be TRBD2 (5 bases). The V end was cut by 2 bases, the J end by 7 bases, with 12 bases between. The CDR3 loop spans 14 amino acids. From germline, CDR1 is SGHNT and CDR2 YENEEA.

This clone has only a few counts. J is TRBJ1-2 and V is TRBV4-2, with D perhaps matching TRBD1 (5 bases). The length of the CDR3 is 14 residues. Germline CDR1 LGHNA, CDR2 YNFKEQ. V was clipped by 3 bases and J by 4 bases, with 12 bases between them. DNA for the CDR3: TGTGCCAGCAGCCAGAACCGACAGCCCTATGGCTACACCTTC. Residues: CASSQNRQPYGYTF.

V and J are TRBV10-1 and TRBJ2-5; 7 positions match TRBD1. CDR1 is WNHNN and CDR2 is SYGVQD in the germline V gene (reference sequence). V lost 2 bases to trimming and J lost 4 bases; unmatched junction nucleotides: 4. This CDR3 has 14 amino acids. This chain's CDR3 is CASSEPGTAETQYF. As DNA, the CDR3 is TGCGCCAGCAGTGAGCCGGGGACAGCAGAGACCCAGTACTTC.

This clone has only one observation. The chain is built from TRBV7-9 and TRBJ1-1, with a weak D call TRBD1 (6 bases). Germline CDR1 SEHNR, CDR2 FQNEAQ (reference sequence). CDR3 size: 12 residues. V lost 5 bases to trimming and J lost 8 bases, with 12 bases between them. CDR3 region: CASSLLTGEAFF. Written as DNA, the CDR3 is TGTGCCAGCAGCCTCTTGACAGGCGAAGCTTTCTTT. Variable domain in full (rest from reference TRBV7-9 and TRBJ1-1): DTGVSQNPRHKITKRGQNVTFRCDPISEHNRLYWYRQTLGQGPEFLTYFQNEAQLEKSRLLSDRFSAERPKGSFSTLEIQRTEQGDSAMYLCASSLLTGEAFFGQGTRLTVV.

This clone was seen a single time. J is TRBJ2-7 and V is TRBV5-5; D is unclear. Germline V gene sequence: CDR1 SGHKS, CDR2 YYEKEE (reference sequence). Between the trimmed V and J ends, which lost 4 bases and 1 base, there was a span of 9 bases. The CDR3 runs 13 residues. CDR3 protein: CASSESPSYEQYF. The CDR3 nucleotides are TGTGCCAGCAGCGAGTCCCCTTCCTACGAGCAGTACTTC.

The rearrangement links TRBV5-4 to TRBJ2-1; the D is unclear. Trimming removed 1 base from V and 4 bases from J, with 6 bases in between. The CDR3 loop spans 13 amino acids. Germline loops: CDR1 SGHNT, CDR2 YYREEE (reference sequence). The CDR3 here is CASSLFAYNEQFF. The CDR3 nucleotides read TGTGCCAGCAGCTTGTTCGCTTACAATGAGCAGTTCTTC. Combining the CDR3 with reference TRBV5-4 and TRBJ2-1 gives the whole variable domain ETGVTQSPTHLIKTRGQQVTLRCSSQSGHNTVSWYQQALGQGPQFIFQYYREEENGRGNFPPRFSGLQFPNYSSELNVNALELDDSALYLCASSLFAYNEQFFGPGTRLTVL.

The chain combines TRBV5-4 with TRBJ2-3; 9 bases map to TRBD2. V was clipped by 0 bases and J by 4 bases; unmatched bases: 3. This CDR3 is built from 15 residues. Germline values: CDR1 SGHNT, CDR2 YYREEE (reference sequence). The CDR3 spells CASSLGAGGPDTQYF. The CDR3 coding sequence is TGTGCCAGCAGCTTGGGCGCGGGAGGGCCAGATACGCAGTATTTT.

Only one count was recorded for this clone. The V and J genes are TRBV28 and TRBJ2-6; D is unresolved. The CDR3 contains 16 residues. CDR1 is MDHEN, CDR2 SYDVKM, per germline. Trimming removed 4 bases from V and 0 bases from J, with 10 bases in between. The CDR3 region has the DNA TGTGCCAGCAGTTCCCCTGGCGTCTCTGGGGCCAACGTCCTGACTTTC. Translated: CASSSPGVSGANVLTF.

The chain recombines TRBV5-1 with TRBJ2-2, with D tentatively TRBD1 or TRBD2 (5 bases each). V lost 0 bases and J lost 7, with 16 bases in between. The CDR3 consists of 16 residues. Germline V lookup: CDR1 SGHRS, CDR2 YFSETQ. In DNA, the CDR3 is TGCGCCAGCAGCTTGGGGGACCGCGAGGATTTCGGGGAGCTGTTTTTT. Translated: CASSLGDREDFGELFF.

V is TRBV5-1 and J is TRBJ1-4, with D possibly being TRBD1 (5 bases). Germline CDR1 SGHRS, CDR2 YFSETQ. V was cut by 2 bases and J by 8 bases, with 10 bases left in between. This CDR3 comprises 13 residues. Here the CDR3 reads CASSFLGDEKLFF. In nucleotides, the CDR3 is TGCGCCAGCAGCTTCTTGGGGGACGAAAAACTGTTTTTT.

This clone was counted only a few times. The chain carries TRBV7-9 and TRBJ1-1, with D uncertain. V was pared by 5 bases and J by 2 bases, with 12 bases between. CDR1 and CDR2 (germline): SEHNR, FQNEAQ (reference sequence). The CDR3 has 14 amino acids. The CDR3 loop reads CASSGRRSNTEAFF. CDR3 nucleotides: TGTGCCAGCAGCGGTCGACGGTCTAACACTGAAGCTTTCTTT.